The present TCR beta chain was sequenced within a study of T cell responses to AZD1222 COVID-19 vaccine (dated by TCRdb to about 2021). Regarding the study in general: Because spike-specific TCR depth and breadth did not differ between the two schedules, AZD1222 recipients who got a second dose at roughly 4 weeks were pooled with those who got a second dose at roughly 12 weeks. A total of 233 trial participants underwent TCR sequencing, of whom about 210 received two doses of AZD1222 and about 25 received two doses of the MenACWY control vaccine. Trial participants were enrolled by age into subgroups of 18-55, 56-69 and 70-plus years, and roughly 150, 30 and 60 TCR-sequenced participants, respectively, were included in these subgroups. Overall results and qualifications from the work: After two AZD1222 doses, both the breadth and the depth of spike-specific TCRs were significantly higher than at day 0 and than in MenACWY recipients. Conclusions about previously exposed vaccinees were limited because only 5 or 6 AZD1222 recipients were SARS-CoV-2 seropositive at baseline. CD4 TCRs associated with the vaccine covered the entire spike protein, and the dominant responses were in regions 160-218 and 743-854. In the small 56-69-year group, the increase in depth fell short of significance, most likely because of low power. No day 14 peak-response samples were available, so repertoires were characterized only after the peak T cell response. Participants were mostly white British and included more females than males, and it was suggested by the authors that clonal diversity may have been underestimated. Reportedly, almost half of the unique spike-specific TCRs recognized epitopes lying outside the regions that are mutated in the B.1.351 and B.1.1.7 variants.

Only one count was recorded for this clone. It has no known antigen specificity. One base away there is no much larger clone; base qualities are not given. The CDR3 regions of human TCRbeta chains were analyzed by immunosequencing. As for the original processing: Repertoire TCRs were checked for matches against a reference library of SARS-CoV-2-specific TCRs that had been generated using the MIRA antigen-specificity platform. Breadth was defined as the fraction of unique TCRs that were SARS-CoV-2-associated. Depth was defined as the fraction of total T cells that were SARS-CoV-2-associated. Each spike-specific TCR was assigned to its reactive spike region and to a CD4 or CD8 class using the MIRA data. Log10-transformed breadth and depth values were compared by one-way ANOVA with Sidak's multiple comparisons tests. What TCRdb holds here is the immuneACCESS table cut down to in-frame rearrangements. Part of the clones is not present; checked against another copy, under half of the missing clones reflect an unresolved V gene, and the others are unexplained. The V and J calls and clone size were taken over from that table, and D and trimming were inferred from the DNA. The sample contains some 140,000 clones, 70% to 90% of them found a single time. Approximately 6% of the sample is taken by the ten largest.

The time point label for this specimen denotes: baseline before first vaccination. The vaccinee samples were drawn from two UK trials, COV001 and COV002, one of which was a single-blind randomized controlled phase 2/3 trial testing AZD1222 (ChAdOx1 nCoV-19) in healthy adults. For TCRbeta chain sequencing, PBMC samples were collected from trial participants at day 0 and at day 28 after the second dose. The cysteine opens and the phenylalanine closes a CDR3 of 14 amino acids. Only the CDR3 portion is preserved as DNA: 42 bases, with reading frame beginning at the first base. A distance of 14 bases separates the germline ends of V and J, which lose 4 bases and 6 bases respectively. CDR1 and CDR2 (SGHTS, YDEGEE) derive from the germline V gene.

This clonotype was obtained from an adult in good health. Recombination linked TRBV5-8 to TRBJ2-1; the D segment cannot be called with confidence. Here the sequenced sample was peripheral blood, taken on day 0 of AZD1222 vaccination. The DNA is as follows: TGTGCCAGCAGCCTTAATGGTCCTCTCAATGAGCAGTTCTTC. Its protein reads: CASSLNGPLNEQFF.